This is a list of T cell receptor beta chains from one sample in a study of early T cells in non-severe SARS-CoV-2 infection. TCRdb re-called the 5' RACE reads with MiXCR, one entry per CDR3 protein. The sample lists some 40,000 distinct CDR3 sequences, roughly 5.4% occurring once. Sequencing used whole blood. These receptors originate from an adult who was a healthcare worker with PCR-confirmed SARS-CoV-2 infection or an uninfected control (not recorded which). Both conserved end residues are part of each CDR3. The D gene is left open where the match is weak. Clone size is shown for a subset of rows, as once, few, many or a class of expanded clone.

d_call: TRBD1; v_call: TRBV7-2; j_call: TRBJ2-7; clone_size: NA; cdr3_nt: TGTGCCAGCACCCCCCGGGGCGGGACAGGGACCTACGAGCAGTACTTC; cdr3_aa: CASTPRGGTGTYEQYF
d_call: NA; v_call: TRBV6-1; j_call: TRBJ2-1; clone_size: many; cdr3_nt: TGTGCCAGCAGTAGACTAGGTACAGGGAGTCTCTACAATGAGCAGTTCTTC; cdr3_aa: CASSRLGTGSLYNEQFF
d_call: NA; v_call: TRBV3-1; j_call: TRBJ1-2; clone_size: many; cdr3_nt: TGTGCCAGCAGCCTAGAGGAATCCTATGGCTACACCTTC; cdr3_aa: CASSLEESYGYTF
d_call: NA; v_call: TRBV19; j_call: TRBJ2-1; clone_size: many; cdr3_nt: TGTGCCAGTAGTATAGGTGGGCAACCTCAGTACAATGAGCAGTTCTTC; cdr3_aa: CASSIGGQPQYNEQFF
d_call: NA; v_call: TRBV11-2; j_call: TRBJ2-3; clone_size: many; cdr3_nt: TGTGCCAGCGGGGGGGCCTCAGATACGCAGTATTTT; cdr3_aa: CASGGASDTQYF
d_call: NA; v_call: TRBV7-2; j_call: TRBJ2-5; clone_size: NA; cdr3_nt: TGCGCCGGCAGTCCGGGATCCCTAAAAGAGACCCAGTACTTC; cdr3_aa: CAGSPGSLKETQYF
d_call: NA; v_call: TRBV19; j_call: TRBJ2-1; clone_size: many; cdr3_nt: TGTGCCAGTAGTGAGCTAGCTCAGAGCACCTACAATGAGCAGTTCTTC; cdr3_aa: CASSELAQSTYNEQFF
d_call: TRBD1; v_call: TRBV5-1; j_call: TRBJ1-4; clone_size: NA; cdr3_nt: TGCGCCAGCAGCCAGCAGGGGGGGACTAATGAAAAACTGTTTTTT; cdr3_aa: CASSQQGGTNEKLFF
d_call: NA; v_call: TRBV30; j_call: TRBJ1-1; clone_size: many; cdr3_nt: TGTGCCTGGAGTACGGGGTCGAGCACTGAAGCTTTCTTT; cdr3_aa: CAWSTGSSTEAFF
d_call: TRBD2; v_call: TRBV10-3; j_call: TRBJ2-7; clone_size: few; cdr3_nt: TGTGCCAGCAAGAGGGTAGCGGGAGCGGAAATCTACGAGCAGTACTTC; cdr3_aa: CASKRVAGAEIYEQYF
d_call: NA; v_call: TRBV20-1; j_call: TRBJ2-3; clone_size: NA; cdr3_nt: TGCAGTGCTGAACCAGCCGGGTCTTTAGATACGCAGTATTTT; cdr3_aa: CSAEPAGSLDTQYF
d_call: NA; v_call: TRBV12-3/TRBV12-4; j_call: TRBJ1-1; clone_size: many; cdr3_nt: TGTGCCAGCAGTTTAGCAGGGAGTCGAGCTTTCTTT; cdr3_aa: CASSLAGSRAFF
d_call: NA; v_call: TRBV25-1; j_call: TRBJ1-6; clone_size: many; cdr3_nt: TGTGCCAGCAGTGTGGGTCAGCTAAATTCACCCCTCCACTTT; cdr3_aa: CASSVGQLNSPLHF
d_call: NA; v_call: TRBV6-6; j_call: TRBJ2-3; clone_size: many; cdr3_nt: TGTGCCAGCAGCCCCCGAGATACGCAGTATTTT; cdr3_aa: CASSPRDTQYF
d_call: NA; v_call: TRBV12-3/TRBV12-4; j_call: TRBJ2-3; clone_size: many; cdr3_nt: TGTGCCAGCAGTGGGGGGAGTTCTATAGATACGCAGTATTTT; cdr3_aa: CASSGGSSIDTQYF
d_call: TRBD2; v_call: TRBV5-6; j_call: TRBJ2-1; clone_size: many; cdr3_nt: TGTGCCAGCAGCTTGGTTACTAGCGGTTACAACAATGAGCAGTTCTTC; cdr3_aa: CASSLVTSGYNNEQFF
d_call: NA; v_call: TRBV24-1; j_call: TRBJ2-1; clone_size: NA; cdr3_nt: TGTGCCACCAGTGACCCAGGTTGGGATGAGCAGTTCTTC; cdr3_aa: CATSDPGWDEQFF
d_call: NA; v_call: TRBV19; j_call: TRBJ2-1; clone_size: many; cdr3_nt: TGTGCCAGTAGTATAGGGACATTTAGCTCCTACAATGAGCAGTTCTTC; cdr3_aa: CASSIGTFSSYNEQFF
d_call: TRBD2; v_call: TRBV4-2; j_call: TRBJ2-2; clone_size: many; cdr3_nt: TGTGCCAGCAGCCCTGGACTAGCGCGAACCGGGGAGCTGTTTTTT; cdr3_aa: CASSPGLARTGELFF
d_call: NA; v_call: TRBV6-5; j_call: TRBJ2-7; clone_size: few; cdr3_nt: TGTGCCAGCAGTTACGGGGGAAGGGTGAACTACGAGCAGTACTTC; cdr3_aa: CASSYGGRVNYEQYF
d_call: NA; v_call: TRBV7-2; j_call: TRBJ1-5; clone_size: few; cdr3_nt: TGTGCCAGCAGCTTAGTGAGGACACCCAATCAGCCCCAGCATTTT; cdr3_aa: CASSLVRTPNQPQHF
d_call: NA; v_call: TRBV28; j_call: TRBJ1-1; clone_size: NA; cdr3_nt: TGTGCCAGCAGTTTGCCCGACAGGTCGGGCAATGAAGTTTTCTTT; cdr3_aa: CASSLPDRSGNEVFF
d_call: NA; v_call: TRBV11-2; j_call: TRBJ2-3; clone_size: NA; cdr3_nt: TGTGCCAGCAGCTTAGTTCCCAGGACCGCTAGCACAGATACGCAGTATTTT; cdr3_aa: CASSLVPRTASTDTQYF
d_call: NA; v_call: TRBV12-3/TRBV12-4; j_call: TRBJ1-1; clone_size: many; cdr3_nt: TGTGCCAGCAGTTTATTCGGGGACACTGAAGCTTTCTTT; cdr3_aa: CASSLFGDTEAFF
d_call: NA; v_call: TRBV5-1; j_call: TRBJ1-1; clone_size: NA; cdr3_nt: TGCGCCAGCAGCTTACATCCGGGGGGCACTGAAGCTTTCTTT; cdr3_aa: CASSLHPGGTEAFF
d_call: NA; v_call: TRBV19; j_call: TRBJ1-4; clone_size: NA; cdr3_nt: TGTGCCAGTCGCCGGGGAACTAATGAAAAACTGTTTTTT; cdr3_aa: CASRRGTNEKLFF